This TCR beta chain was sequenced during a study of early T cells in non-severe SARS-CoV-2 infection. Study-wide background: RNA in bulk from unsorted whole blood was sequenced, and chains were unpaired.

TCRdb ran MiXCR on the 5' RACE reads and lists one entry per CDR3 protein. Among approximately 69,000 distinct CDR3 sequences listed, roughly an eighth were seen once. Deletions cut 11 bases from V and 0 bases from J, with 13 bases between. Germline-derived CDR1 and CDR2 are SGHAT and FQNNGV. This CDR3 region has 13 residues. Remarks on this clonotype: Its antigen is currently unknown.

Study outcomes and limitations: VDJdb-based matching was biased toward anti-spike CD8 responses and missed private and CD4 specificities.

The specimen sequenced was whole blood. The clonotype originates from an adult who was a healthcare worker with PCR-confirmed SARS-CoV-2 infection or an uninfected control (not recorded which). J is TRBJ2-5 and V is TRBV11-2; D may be TRBD1 or TRBD2 (5 bases each). The CDR3 loop is CASGRRNQETQYF. CDR3 sequence (DNA): TGTGCCTCAGGGAGAAGGAACCAAGAGACCCAGTACTTC.